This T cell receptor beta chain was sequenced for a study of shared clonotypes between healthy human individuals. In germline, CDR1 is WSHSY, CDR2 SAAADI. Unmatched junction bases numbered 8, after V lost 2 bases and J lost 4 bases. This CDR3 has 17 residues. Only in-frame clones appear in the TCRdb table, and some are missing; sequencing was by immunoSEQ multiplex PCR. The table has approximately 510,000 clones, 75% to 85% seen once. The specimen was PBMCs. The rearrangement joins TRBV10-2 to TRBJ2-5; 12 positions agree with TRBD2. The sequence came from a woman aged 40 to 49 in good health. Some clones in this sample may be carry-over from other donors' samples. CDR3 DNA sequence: TGCGCCAGCAGTGAGGGACTAGCGGGGATAAGGGGAGAGACCCAGTACTTC. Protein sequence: CASSEGLAGIRGETQYF.